The rows below give T cell receptor beta chains drawn from one sample of a study of T cell responses to AZD1222 COVID-19 vaccine. This table comes from immunoSEQ multiplex PCR, and its TCRdb copy is limited to in-frame clones, with some not included. The sample records about 150,000 clones, around 87% being singletons. Sequencing was performed on peripheral blood, taken 28 days after the second AZD1222 dose. The receptors were sampled from an adult who received the AZD1222 COVID-19 vaccine. Each CDR3 is given with its conserved first and last residue. The order of the fields is clone size, D gene, J gene, V gene, CDR3 DNA, CDR3 protein. The D gene is left open where the match is weak. Rows give clone size only sometimes, using once, few, many, or a class for an expanded clone.

abundance: NA
d_gene: NA
j_gene: TRBJ2-1
v_gene: TRBV7-2
CDR3nt: TGTGCCAGCAGCATCGGGACGGACAATGAGCAGTTCTTC
CDR3aa: CASSIGTDNEQFF

abundance: NA
d_gene: NA
j_gene: TRBJ1-5
v_gene: TRBV5-8
CDR3nt: TGTGCCAGCAGCAGAGATCGGGGCAGGGGCTATAGCAATCAGCCCCAGCATTTT
CDR3aa: CASSRDRGRGYSNQPQHF

abundance: NA
d_gene: TRBD2
j_gene: TRBJ2-2
v_gene: TRBV10-3
CDR3nt: TGTGCCATCACTCCGGGACTAGAAGAAGGCGGGGAGCTGTTTTTT
CDR3aa: CAITPGLEEGGELFF

abundance: NA
d_gene: NA
j_gene: TRBJ1-2
v_gene: TRBV9
CDR3nt: TGTGCCAGCAGCGTAGGAGCTGCCTATGGCTACACCTTC
CDR3aa: CASSVGAAYGYTF

abundance: NA
d_gene: TRBD2
j_gene: TRBJ2-1
v_gene: TRBV3-1/TRBV3-2
CDR3nt: TGTGCCAGCAGCCAAGGAGCGGGAGTGGTGAATGAGCAGTTCTTC
CDR3aa: CASSQGAGVVNEQFF

abundance: NA
d_gene: TRBD2
j_gene: TRBJ2-1
v_gene: TRBV19
CDR3nt: TGTGCCAGTAGTCTTCTAGCGGGGGGCTACAATGAGCAGTTCTTC
CDR3aa: CASSLLAGGYNEQFF

abundance: NA
d_gene: TRBD1
j_gene: TRBJ1-4
v_gene: TRBV6-5
CDR3nt: TGTGCCACGGAGACAGGGAGAGAAAAACTGTTTTTT
CDR3aa: CATETGREKLFF

abundance: NA
d_gene: NA
j_gene: TRBJ2-7
v_gene: TRBV19
CDR3nt: TGTGCCAGTAGTAAGGGGATATCGGTCTTAAACTACGAGCAGTACTTC
CDR3aa: CASSKGISVLNYEQYF

abundance: once
d_gene: TRBD2
j_gene: TRBJ2-3
v_gene: TRBV24-1
CDR3nt: TGTGCCACCTCTAGCGGGAGGATCCCAGATACGCAGTATTTT
CDR3aa: CATSSGRIPDTQYF

abundance: NA
d_gene: TRBD1
j_gene: TRBJ2-5
v_gene: TRBV5-4
CDR3nt: TGTGCCAGCAGCTTCACAGGGGGAGAAGAGACCCAGTACTTC
CDR3aa: CASSFTGGEETQYF

abundance: NA
d_gene: NA
j_gene: TRBJ1-2
v_gene: TRBV6-4
CDR3nt: TGTGCCAGCAGTGCCCTTTCCTGGGCAGCGCACTATGGCTACACCTTC
CDR3aa: CASSALSWAAHYGYTF

abundance: NA
d_gene: TRBD1
j_gene: TRBJ2-1
v_gene: TRBV27
CDR3nt: TGTGCCAGCAATCCTAGAGGGAGTGACAGGGGGCGGGTAGTACCCTACAATGAGCAGTTCTTC
CDR3aa: CASNPRGSDRGRVVPYNEQFF

abundance: NA
d_gene: NA
j_gene: TRBJ2-1
v_gene: TRBV7-6
CDR3nt: TGTGCCAGCAGCCCTCCTGGAAATGAGCAGTTCTTC
CDR3aa: CASSPPGNEQFF

abundance: few
d_gene: NA
j_gene: TRBJ2-2
v_gene: TRBV4-3
CDR3nt: TGCGCCAGCAGCCAAGATCAAGGGGTCGGGGAGCTGTTTTTT
CDR3aa: CASSQDQGVGELFF

abundance: NA
d_gene: NA
j_gene: TRBJ2-7
v_gene: TRBV6-1
CDR3nt: TGTGCCAGCAGTGAAGCGCTTCGGAGGGGAGCCAACGAGCAGTACTTC
CDR3aa: CASSEALRRGANEQYF

abundance: NA
d_gene: NA
j_gene: TRBJ1-1
v_gene: TRBV7-9
CDR3nt: TGTGCCAGCAGCTCCACCGTGACAATAACTGAAGCTTTCTTT
CDR3aa: CASSSTVTITEAFF

abundance: NA
d_gene: NA
j_gene: TRBJ1-2
v_gene: TRBV6-5
CDR3nt: TGTGCCAGCAGTTCTCCCCCACGGGGACATGGCTACACCTTC
CDR3aa: CASSSPPRGHGYTF

abundance: once
d_gene: TRBD2
j_gene: TRBJ2-1
v_gene: TRBV18
CDR3nt: TGTGCCAGCTCACCATCCCTTGGTAGCGGGAGTCTTAGATACAATGAGCAGTTCTTC
CDR3aa: CASSPSLGSGSLRYNEQFF

abundance: NA
d_gene: NA
j_gene: TRBJ2-6
v_gene: TRBV6-7
CDR3nt: TGTGCCAGCAGTTACTCGATGGAATCATCTGGGGCCAACGTCCTGACTTTC
CDR3aa: CASSYSMESSGANVLTF

abundance: NA
d_gene: TRBD1
j_gene: TRBJ1-2
v_gene: TRBV27
CDR3nt: TGTGCCAGCAGATCAGGGGGTGGGTATGGCTACACCTTC
CDR3aa: CASRSGGGYGYTF

abundance: NA
d_gene: NA
j_gene: TRBJ1-5
v_gene: TRBV7-2
CDR3nt: TGTGCCAGCAGCTTAATGCAGGGTTACAATCAGCCCCAGCATTTT
CDR3aa: CASSLMQGYNQPQHF

abundance: NA
d_gene: NA
j_gene: TRBJ2-7
v_gene: TRBV5-4
CDR3nt: TGTGCCAGCAGCTCCGGGACTTCCTACGAGCAGTACTTC
CDR3aa: CASSSGTSYEQYF

abundance: NA
d_gene: NA
j_gene: TRBJ2-1
v_gene: TRBV24-1
CDR3nt: TGTGCCACCAGTGGTGCCCGGGACTTAAGGAATGAGCAGTTCTTC
CDR3aa: CATSGARDLRNEQFF

abundance: NA
d_gene: NA
j_gene: TRBJ2-1
v_gene: TRBV5-4
CDR3nt: TGTGCCAGCAGCACCCGGACTATTGAGCAGTTCTTC
CDR3aa: CASSTRTIEQFF

abundance: NA
d_gene: NA
j_gene: TRBJ2-1
v_gene: TRBV7-6
CDR3nt: TGTGCCAGCAGCCCACAGATGCGGCACTACAATGAGCAGTTCTTC
CDR3aa: CASSPQMRHYNEQFF

abundance: NA
d_gene: NA
j_gene: TRBJ2-7
v_gene: TRBV12-3/TRBV12-4
CDR3nt: TGTGCCAGCAGTTTCATTAAGTACGAGCAGTACTTC
CDR3aa: CASSFIKYEQYF

abundance: NA
d_gene: NA
j_gene: TRBJ2-1
v_gene: TRBV7-2
CDR3nt: TGTGCCAGCAGCCGCGGTGGGGGGCAGGCCTACAATGAGCAGTTCTTC
CDR3aa: CASSRGGGQAYNEQFF

abundance: NA
d_gene: TRBD1
j_gene: TRBJ1-5
v_gene: TRBV20-1
CDR3nt: TGCAGTGCTAGTATGACAGGGAATAGCAATCAGCCCCAGCATTTT
CDR3aa: CSASMTGNSNQPQHF

abundance: NA
d_gene: NA
j_gene: TRBJ1-1
v_gene: TRBV7-2
CDR3nt: TGTGCCACCGCCAGGGACACGAACACTGAAGCTTTCTTT
CDR3aa: CATARDTNTEAFF

abundance: NA
d_gene: TRBD1
j_gene: TRBJ1-6
v_gene: TRBV4-1
CDR3nt: TGCGCCAGCAGCCAAGATCGGACAGGGGGAAATTCACCCCTCCACTTT
CDR3aa: CASSQDRTGGNSPLHF

abundance: once
d_gene: TRBD1
j_gene: TRBJ1-1
v_gene: TRBV19
CDR3nt: TGTGCCAGTAGTGGGGGACAGGGGGGTCACACTGAAGCTTTCTTT
CDR3aa: CASSGGQGGHTEAFF

abundance: NA
d_gene: NA
j_gene: TRBJ2-1
v_gene: TRBV28
CDR3nt: TGTGCCAGCATAGCAAAGCCTCTCAATGAGCAGTTCTTC
CDR3aa: CASIAKPLNEQFF

abundance: NA
d_gene: NA
j_gene: TRBJ1-2
v_gene: TRBV5-4
CDR3nt: TGTGCCAGCAGCTTGGAGGAGGGGGCTAACTATGGCTACACCTTC
CDR3aa: CASSLEEGANYGYTF

abundance: NA
d_gene: TRBD1
j_gene: TRBJ1-6
v_gene: TRBV27
CDR3nt: TGTGCCAGCAGTAACAGGGGGCTTTCACCCCTCCACTTT
CDR3aa: CASSNRGLSPLHF

abundance: NA
d_gene: NA
j_gene: TRBJ2-7
v_gene: TRBV4-3
CDR3nt: TGCGCCAGCAGCCAAGAGGAAGGGCAGTACTTC
CDR3aa: CASSQEEGQYF

abundance: NA
d_gene: TRBD2
j_gene: TRBJ2-2
v_gene: TRBV6-5
CDR3nt: TGTGCCAGCAGTTACGGCGGGAGAGGCGGGGAGCTGTTTTTT
CDR3aa: CASSYGGRGGELFF

abundance: once
d_gene: TRBD1
j_gene: TRBJ1-6
v_gene: TRBV3-1/TRBV3-2
CDR3nt: TGTGCCAGCAGCCGAGGACAGGGAACCTATAATTCACCCCTCCACTTT
CDR3aa: CASSRGQGTYNSPLHF

abundance: few
d_gene: NA
j_gene: TRBJ2-5
v_gene: TRBV18
CDR3nt: TGTGCCAGCTCACCATCCGAGACCCAGTACTTC
CDR3aa: CASSPSETQYF

abundance: NA
d_gene: TRBD2
j_gene: TRBJ2-2
v_gene: TRBV7-9
CDR3nt: TGTGCCAGCAGCTCGGGACTAGCGGGAAGGGACACCGGGGAGCTGTTTTTT
CDR3aa: CASSSGLAGRDTGELFF

abundance: NA
d_gene: TRBD1
j_gene: TRBJ1-5
v_gene: TRBV6-2/TRBV6-3
CDR3nt: TGTGCCAGCAGCCTTACAGGGGTTCAGCCCCAGCATTTT
CDR3aa: CASSLTGVQPQHF

abundance: NA
d_gene: NA
j_gene: TRBJ2-7
v_gene: TRBV5-1
CDR3nt: TGCGCCAGCAGCTTGGCTGGGGCCCGGTGGGAGCAGTACTTC
CDR3aa: CASSLAGARWEQYF

abundance: NA
d_gene: TRBD2
j_gene: TRBJ2-1
v_gene: TRBV11-1
CDR3nt: TGTGCCAGCAGCTTAGGGACTAGCGGGTACAATGAGCAGTTCTTC
CDR3aa: CASSLGTSGYNEQFF

abundance: NA
d_gene: NA
j_gene: TRBJ2-7
v_gene: TRBV28
CDR3nt: TGTGCCAGCAGTACCCGCCATAAGGGAGCCTACGAGCAGTACTTC
CDR3aa: CASSTRHKGAYEQYF

abundance: NA
d_gene: TRBD1
j_gene: TRBJ1-2
v_gene: TRBV7-2
CDR3nt: TGTGCCAGCAGCTCCCAGGGGGGCCCTAGCTATGGCTACACCTTC
CDR3aa: CASSSQGGPSYGYTF

abundance: NA
d_gene: NA
j_gene: TRBJ2-3
v_gene: TRBV7-3
CDR3nt: TGTGCCAGCAGCTCCCAGGGGGAGGCGCAGTATTTT
CDR3aa: CASSSQGEAQYF

abundance: few
d_gene: NA
j_gene: TRBJ2-5
v_gene: TRBV12-3/TRBV12-4
CDR3nt: TGTGCCAGCAGTCTGGGGGCGCGGGAGACCCAGTACTTC
CDR3aa: CASSLGARETQYF

abundance: NA
d_gene: NA
j_gene: TRBJ1-5
v_gene: TRBV19
CDR3nt: TGTGCCAGTAGCCTGGGGCATCACAATCAGCCCCAGCATTTT
CDR3aa: CASSLGHHNQPQHF

abundance: NA
d_gene: TRBD1
j_gene: TRBJ2-7
v_gene: TRBV7-9
CDR3nt: TGTGCCAGCAGCGGTCCCGGGACAGGGGGCTTCCCATCCTACGAGCAGTACTTC
CDR3aa: CASSGPGTGGFPSYEQYF